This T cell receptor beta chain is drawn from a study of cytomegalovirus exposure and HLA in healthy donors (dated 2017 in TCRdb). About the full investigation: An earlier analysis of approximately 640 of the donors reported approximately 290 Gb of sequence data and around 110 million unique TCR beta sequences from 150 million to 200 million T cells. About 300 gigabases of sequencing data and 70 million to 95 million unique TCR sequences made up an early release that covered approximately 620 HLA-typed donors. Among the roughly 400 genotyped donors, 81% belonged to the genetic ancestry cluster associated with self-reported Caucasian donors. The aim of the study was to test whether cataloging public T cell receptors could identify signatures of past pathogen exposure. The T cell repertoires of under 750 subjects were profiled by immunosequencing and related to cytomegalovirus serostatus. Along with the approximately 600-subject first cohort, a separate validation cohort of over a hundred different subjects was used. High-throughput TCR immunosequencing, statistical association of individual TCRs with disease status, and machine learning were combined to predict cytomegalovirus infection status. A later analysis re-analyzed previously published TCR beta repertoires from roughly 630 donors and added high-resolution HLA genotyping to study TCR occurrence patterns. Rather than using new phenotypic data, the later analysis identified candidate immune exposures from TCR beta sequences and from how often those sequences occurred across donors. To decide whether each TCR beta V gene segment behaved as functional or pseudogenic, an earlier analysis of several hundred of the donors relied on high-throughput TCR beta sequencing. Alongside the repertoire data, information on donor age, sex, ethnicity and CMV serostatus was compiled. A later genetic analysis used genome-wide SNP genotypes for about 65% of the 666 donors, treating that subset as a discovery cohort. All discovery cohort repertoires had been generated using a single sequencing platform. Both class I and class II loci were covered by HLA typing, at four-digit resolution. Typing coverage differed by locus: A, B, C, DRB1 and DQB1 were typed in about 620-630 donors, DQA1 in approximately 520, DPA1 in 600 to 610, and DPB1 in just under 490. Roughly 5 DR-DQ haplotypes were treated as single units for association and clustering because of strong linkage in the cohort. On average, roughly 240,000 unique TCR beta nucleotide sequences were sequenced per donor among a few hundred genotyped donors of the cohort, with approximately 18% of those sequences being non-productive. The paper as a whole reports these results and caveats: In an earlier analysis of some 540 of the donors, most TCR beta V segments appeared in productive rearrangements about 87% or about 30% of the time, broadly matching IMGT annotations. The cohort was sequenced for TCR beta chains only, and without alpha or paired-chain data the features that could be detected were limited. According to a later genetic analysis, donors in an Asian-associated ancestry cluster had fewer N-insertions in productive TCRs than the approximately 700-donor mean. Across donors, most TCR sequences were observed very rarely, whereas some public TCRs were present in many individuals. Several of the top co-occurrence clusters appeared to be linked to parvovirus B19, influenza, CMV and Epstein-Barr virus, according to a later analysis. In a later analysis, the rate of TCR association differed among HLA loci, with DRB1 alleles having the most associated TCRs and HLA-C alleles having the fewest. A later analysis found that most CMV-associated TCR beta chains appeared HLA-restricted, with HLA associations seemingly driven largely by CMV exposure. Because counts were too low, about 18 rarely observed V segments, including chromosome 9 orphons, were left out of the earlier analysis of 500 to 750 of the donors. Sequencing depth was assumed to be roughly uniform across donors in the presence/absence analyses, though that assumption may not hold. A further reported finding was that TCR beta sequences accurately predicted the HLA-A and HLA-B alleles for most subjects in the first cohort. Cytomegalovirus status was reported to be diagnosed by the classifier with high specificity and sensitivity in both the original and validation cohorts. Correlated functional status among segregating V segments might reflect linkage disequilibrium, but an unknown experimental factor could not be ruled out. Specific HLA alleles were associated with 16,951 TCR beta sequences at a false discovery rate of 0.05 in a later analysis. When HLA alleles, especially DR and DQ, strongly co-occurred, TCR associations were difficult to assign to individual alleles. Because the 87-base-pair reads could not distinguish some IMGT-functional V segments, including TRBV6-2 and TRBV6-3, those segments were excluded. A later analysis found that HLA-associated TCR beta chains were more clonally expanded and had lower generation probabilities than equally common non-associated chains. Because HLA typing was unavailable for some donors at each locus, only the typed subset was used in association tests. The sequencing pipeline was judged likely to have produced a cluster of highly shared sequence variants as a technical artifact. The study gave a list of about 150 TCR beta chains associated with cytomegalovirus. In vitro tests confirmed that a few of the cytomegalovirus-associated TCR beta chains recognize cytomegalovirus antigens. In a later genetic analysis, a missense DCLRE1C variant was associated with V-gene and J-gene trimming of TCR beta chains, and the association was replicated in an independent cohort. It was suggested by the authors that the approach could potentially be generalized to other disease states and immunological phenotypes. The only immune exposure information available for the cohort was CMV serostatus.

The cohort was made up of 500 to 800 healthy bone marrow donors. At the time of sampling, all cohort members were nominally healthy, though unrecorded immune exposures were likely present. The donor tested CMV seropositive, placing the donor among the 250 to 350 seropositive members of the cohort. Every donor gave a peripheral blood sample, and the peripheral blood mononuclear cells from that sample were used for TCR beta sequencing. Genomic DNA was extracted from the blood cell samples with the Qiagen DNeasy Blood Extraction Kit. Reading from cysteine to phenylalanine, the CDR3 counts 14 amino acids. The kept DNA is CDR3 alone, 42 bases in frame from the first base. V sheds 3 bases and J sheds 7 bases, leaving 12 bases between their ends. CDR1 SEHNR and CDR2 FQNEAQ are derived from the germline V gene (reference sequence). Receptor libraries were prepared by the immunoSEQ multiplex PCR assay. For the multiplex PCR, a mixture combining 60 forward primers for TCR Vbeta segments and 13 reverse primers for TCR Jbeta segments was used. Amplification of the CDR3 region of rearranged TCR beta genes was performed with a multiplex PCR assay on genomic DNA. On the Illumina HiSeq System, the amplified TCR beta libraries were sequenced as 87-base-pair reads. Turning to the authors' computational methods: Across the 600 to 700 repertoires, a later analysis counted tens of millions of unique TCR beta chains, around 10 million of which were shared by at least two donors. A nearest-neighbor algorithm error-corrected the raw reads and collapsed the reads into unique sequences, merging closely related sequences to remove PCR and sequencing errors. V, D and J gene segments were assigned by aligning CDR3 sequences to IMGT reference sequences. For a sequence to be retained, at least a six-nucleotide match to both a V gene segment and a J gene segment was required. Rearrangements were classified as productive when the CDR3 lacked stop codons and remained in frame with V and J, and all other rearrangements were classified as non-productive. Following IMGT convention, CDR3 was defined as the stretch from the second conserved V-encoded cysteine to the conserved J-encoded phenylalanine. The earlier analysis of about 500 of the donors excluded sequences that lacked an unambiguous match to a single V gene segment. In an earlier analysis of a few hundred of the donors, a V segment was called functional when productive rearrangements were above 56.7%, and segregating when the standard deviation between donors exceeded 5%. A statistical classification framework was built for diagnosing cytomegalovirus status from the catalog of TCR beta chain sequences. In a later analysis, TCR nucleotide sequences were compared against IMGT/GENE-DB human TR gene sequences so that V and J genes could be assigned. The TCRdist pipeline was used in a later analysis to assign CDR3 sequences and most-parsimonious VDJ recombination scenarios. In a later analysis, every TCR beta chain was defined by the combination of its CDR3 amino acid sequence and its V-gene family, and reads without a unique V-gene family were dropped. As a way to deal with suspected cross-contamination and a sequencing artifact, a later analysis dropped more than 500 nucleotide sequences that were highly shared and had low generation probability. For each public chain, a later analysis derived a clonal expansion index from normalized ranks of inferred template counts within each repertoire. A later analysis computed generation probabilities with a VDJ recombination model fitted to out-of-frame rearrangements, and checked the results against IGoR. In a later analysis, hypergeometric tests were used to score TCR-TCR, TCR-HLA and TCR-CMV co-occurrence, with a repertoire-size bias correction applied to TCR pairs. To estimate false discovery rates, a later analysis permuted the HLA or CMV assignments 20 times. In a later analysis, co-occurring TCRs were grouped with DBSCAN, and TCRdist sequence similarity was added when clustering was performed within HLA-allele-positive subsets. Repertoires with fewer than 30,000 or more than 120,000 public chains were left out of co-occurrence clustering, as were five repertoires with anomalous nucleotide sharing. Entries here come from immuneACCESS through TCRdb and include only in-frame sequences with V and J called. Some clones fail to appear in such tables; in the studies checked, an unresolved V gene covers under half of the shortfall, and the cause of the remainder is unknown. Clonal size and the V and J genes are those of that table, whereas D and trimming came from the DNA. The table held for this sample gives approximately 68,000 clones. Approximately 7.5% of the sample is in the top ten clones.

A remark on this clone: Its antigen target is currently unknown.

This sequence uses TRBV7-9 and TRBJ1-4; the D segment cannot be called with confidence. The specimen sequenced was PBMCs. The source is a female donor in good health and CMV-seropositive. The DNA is TGTGCCAGCAGCTTTTCGAGCCCTTCTGAAAAACTGTTTTTT. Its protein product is CASSFSSPSEKLFF.